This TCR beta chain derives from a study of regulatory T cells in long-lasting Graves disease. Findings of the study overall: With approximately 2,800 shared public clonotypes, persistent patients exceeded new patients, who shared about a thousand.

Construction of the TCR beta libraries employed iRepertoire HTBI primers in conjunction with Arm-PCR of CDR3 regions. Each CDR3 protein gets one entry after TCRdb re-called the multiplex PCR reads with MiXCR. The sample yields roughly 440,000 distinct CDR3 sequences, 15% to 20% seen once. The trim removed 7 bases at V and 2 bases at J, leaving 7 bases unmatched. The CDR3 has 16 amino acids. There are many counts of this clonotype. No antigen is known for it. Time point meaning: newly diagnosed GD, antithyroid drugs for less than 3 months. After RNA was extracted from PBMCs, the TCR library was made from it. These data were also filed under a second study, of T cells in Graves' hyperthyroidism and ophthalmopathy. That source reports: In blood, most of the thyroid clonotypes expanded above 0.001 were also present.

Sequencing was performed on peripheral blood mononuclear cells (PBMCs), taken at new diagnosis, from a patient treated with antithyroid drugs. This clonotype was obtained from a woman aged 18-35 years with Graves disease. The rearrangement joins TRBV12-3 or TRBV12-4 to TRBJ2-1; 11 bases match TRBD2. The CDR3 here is CASKDGLAGTYNEQFF. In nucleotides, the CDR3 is TGTGCCAGCAAGGATGGACTAGCGGGCACCTACAATGAGCAGTTCTTC.